One T cell receptor (beta chain) is described in this entry. In this sample, this clonotype turned up a few times. The antigen it recognizes is unknown. Base qualities are missing; no much larger clone stands one base away. Rearranged TRB sequences spanning V, D and J segments were amplified by multiplex touch-down PCR using a mixed TRB-A/B primer pool. Two consecutive PCR reactions with Phusion HS II polymerase added Illumina adapters and sample indices to the amplicons. Amplicons were gel-purified with the NucleoSpin Gel and PCR Clean-up kit, then checked with Qubit and an Agilent 2100 Bioanalyzer. Sequencing of the libraries was done on an Illumina MiSeq with paired-end, single-indexed 600-cycle runs. The published analysis was carried out like this. TRB sequences were processed with MiXCR versions 2.12 and 3.0.5. Each unique CDR3 nucleotide sequence was treated as one clone, and only productive sequences with two or more reads were kept. Repertoire metrics included Shannon diversity, evenness, clonality (one minus evenness), and alpha-parameterized diversity profiles from alpha 0 to 5. The IGoR algorithm was used to compute generation probabilities of clones in paired pre- and post-chemotherapy samples. TCRdb reprocessing: public reads trimmed at Q25 with fastp, clones called with MiXCR, in-frame beta chains kept. Duplicate CDR3 protein sequences are folded into a single record with the most common DNA and genes. The V and J calls were not made by the authors but by TCRdb's processing. The sample data list about 11,000 distinct CDR3 sequences, and roughly 42% of these were observed just once. The top ten hold approximately 7% of the sample.

TCR beta rearrangements were amplified from genomic DNA extracted from peripheral blood rather than from sorted cells or RNA. The data stem from a study of T cell repertoires in aging, cancer and after chemotherapy (dated by TCRdb to the late 2010s). About the investigation overall: Donors were distributed across six age groups ranging from 30 or younger to 70 or older, with at least three individuals included per group. TCR repertoires from healthy donor controls were recorded over periods of several months to years and showed clear clonal overlap between repeated samplings. The complete dataset included 8 million to 9 million TCR reads. Peripheral blood TCR beta repertoires from healthy donors and cancer patients were profiled to examine immunoaging and T cell reconstitution after chemotherapy. Alongside approximately 95 healthy donors serving as a reference group, the cohort included some 210 cancer patients, of whom some 91 had hematological cancers and some 130 had solid cancers. Study-wide findings and limitations: In healthy donors, the decline in TCR diversity with age was mainly explained by loss of richness, whereas in cancer patients loss of evenness was also found to contribute. It was noted by the authors that conclusions about immunological memory after chemotherapy cannot be drawn from the repertoire data. An increase in median generation probability over the chemotherapy interval was observed in both cancer cohorts, suggesting that the repertoire was reconstituted through rebound thymic output. Compared with age-matched healthy donors, untreated patients with hematological or solid cancers had significantly lower TCR diversity and higher clonality in blood.

Inclusive of the bounding cysteine and phenylalanine, the CDR3 is 13 residues long. CDR3 DNA is the only sequence kept; it has 39 bases, read in frame from the first base. Cut back by 8 bases and 5 bases, the V and J ends lie 16 bases apart. From the germline V gene (reference sequence), CDR1 is DFQATT and CDR2 is SNEGSKA. Sequencing input: blood. The receptor comes from a human donor in good health. The receptor chain draws on TRBV20-1 and TRBJ2-1; there is no confident call for the D gene. DNA sequence: TGCAGTAGACGAGGTGCAACTCACAATGAGCAGTTCTTC. This codes for CSRRGATHNEQFF.